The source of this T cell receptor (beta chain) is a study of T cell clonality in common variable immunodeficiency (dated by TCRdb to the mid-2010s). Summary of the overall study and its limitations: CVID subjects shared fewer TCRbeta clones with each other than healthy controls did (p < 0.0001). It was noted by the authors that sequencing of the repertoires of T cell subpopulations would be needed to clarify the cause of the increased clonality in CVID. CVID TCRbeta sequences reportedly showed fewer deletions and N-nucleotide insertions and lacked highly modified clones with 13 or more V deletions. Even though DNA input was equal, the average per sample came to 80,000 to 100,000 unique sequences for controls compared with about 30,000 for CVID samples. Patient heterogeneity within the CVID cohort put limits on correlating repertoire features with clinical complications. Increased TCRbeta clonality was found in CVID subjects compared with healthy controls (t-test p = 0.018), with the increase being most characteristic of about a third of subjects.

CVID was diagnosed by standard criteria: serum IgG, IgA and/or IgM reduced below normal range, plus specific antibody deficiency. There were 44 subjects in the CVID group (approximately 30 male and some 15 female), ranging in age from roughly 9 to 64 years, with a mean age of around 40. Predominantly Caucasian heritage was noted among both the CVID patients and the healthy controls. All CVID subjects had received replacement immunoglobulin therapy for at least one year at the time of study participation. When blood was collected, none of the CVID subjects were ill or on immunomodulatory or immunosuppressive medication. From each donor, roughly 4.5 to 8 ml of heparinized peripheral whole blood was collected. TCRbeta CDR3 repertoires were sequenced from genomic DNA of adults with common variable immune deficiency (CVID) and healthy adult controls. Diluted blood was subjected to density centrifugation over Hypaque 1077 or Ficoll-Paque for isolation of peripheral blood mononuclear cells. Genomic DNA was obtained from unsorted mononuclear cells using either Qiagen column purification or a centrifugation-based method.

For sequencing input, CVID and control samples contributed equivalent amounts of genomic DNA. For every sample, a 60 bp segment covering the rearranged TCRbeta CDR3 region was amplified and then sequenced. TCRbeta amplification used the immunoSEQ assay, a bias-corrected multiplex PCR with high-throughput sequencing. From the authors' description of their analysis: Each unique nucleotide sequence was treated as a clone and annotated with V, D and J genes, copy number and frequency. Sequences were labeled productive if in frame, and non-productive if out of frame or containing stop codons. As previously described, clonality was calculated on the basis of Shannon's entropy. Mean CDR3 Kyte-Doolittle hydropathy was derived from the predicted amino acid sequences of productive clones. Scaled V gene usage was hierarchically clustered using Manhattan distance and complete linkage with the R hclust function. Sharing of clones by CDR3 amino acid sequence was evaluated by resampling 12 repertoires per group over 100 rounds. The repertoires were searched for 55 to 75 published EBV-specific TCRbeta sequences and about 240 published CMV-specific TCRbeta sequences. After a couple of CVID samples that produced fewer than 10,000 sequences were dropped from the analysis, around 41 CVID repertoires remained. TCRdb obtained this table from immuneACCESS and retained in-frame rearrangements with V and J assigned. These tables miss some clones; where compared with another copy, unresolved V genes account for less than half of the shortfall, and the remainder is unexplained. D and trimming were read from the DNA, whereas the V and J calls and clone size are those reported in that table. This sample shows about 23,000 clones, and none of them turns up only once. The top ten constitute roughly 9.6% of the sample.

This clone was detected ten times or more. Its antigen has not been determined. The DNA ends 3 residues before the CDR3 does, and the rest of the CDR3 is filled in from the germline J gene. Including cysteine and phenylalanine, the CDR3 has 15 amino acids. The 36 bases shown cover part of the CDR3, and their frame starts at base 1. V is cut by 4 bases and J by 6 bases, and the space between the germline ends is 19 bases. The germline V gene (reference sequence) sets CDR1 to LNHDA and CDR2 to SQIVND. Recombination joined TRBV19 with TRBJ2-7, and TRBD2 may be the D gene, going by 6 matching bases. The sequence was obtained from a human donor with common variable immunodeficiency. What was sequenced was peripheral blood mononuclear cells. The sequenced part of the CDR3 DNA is TGTGCCAGTAGTAATCGTCTGCGGGGCTCGCTCGAG. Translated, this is CASSNRLRGSLE. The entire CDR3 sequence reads CASSNRLRGSLEQYF.